Reported below is one TCR beta chain. The CDR3 runs to 14 residues. Germline V gene sequence: CDR1 SEHNR, CDR2 FQNEAQ (reference sequence). V was pared by 3 bases and J by 12 bases, with 20 bases between. Template material for amplifying TCR beta CDR3 regions consisted of RNA transcripts. The HTBI primer set was used in a first-round RT-PCR of the TCR CDR3. TCRdb processed the multiplex PCR reads anew with MiXCR; each CDR3 protein has one entry. Of 450,000 to 600,000 distinct CDR3 sequences listed, about 15% are singletons. This sample was included in a study of T cells in Graves' hyperthyroidism and ophthalmopathy.

Material for sequencing was blood. The chain recombines TRBV7-9 with TRBJ1-1; perhaps TRBD1 as D (5 bases). The sequence was collected from a woman aged 40 to 50 with Graves' hyperthyroidism. This chain's CDR3 is CASSFLNGTGGTFF. CDR3 nucleotide sequence: TGTGCCAGCAGCTTCTTGAACGGGACTGGGGGTACTTTCTTT. The complete variable domain, with remaining parts taken from reference TRBV7-9 and TRBJ1-1, reads DTGVSQNPRHKITKRGQNVTFRCDPISEHNRLYWYRQTLGQGPEFLTYFQNEAQLEKSRLLSDRFSAERPKGSFSTLEIQRTEQGDSAMYLCASSFLNGTGGTFFGQGTRLTVV.